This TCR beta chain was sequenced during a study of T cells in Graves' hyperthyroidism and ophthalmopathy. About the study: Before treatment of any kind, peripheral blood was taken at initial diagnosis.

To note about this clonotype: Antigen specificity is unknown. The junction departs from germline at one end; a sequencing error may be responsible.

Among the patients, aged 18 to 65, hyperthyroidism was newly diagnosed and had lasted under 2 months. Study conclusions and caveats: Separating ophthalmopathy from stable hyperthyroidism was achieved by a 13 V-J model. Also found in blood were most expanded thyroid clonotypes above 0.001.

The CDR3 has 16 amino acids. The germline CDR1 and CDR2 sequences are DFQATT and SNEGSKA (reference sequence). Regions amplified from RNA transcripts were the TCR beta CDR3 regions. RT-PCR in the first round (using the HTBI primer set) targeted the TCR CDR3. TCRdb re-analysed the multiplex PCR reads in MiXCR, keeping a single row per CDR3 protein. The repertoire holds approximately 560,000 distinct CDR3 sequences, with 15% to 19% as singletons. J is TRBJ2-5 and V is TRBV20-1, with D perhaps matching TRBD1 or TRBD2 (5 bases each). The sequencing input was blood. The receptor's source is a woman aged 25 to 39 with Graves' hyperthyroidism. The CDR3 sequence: CSARGQAGGSAETQYF. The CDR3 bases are TGCAGTGCTAGGGGGCAGGCGGGTGGGTCGGCAGAGACCCAATACTTC.